The clone carrying this TCR beta chain occurred a few times. Its target is unknown. These data belong to a study of T cell responses to AZD1222 COVID-19 vaccine. General study results and limits: A reported finding is that nearly half of spike-specific TCRs target unmutated variant regions. Repertoires in all cases were sampled only once the peak T cell response had passed.

Generated by immunoSEQ multiplex PCR, the TCRdb table keeps only in-frame clones and is missing some. The sample has some 100,000 clones; around nine tenths are singletons. The CDR3 spans 14 residues. Germline V CDR1 and CDR2: SGHAT, FQNNGV. Deletions cut 5 bases from V and 1 base from J, with 10 bases between. The rearrangement uses TRBV11-2 and TRBJ2-3; D unclear. This receptor was taken from an adult in good health. Material: peripheral blood, obtained on day 0 of AZD1222 vaccination. The CDR3 nucleotides read TGTGCCAGCAGCCCTTGGCTCGGCACAGATACGCAGTATTTT. Translation: CASSPWLGTDTQYF.